Below, 8 T cell receptor beta chains from the same sample are listed, as sequenced in a study of T cell repertoires in cytomegalovirus infection (dated by TCRdb to between 2018 and 2020). Sequencing relied on an Illumina HiSeq 1500. In TCRdb, the public reads were trimmed at Q25 with fastp and aligned with MiXCR, with productive beta chains retained. Here each entry gathers all rows of one CDR3 protein and keeps the most common genes and DNA. Across this sample there are over 300,000 distinct CDR3 sequences, with roughly 15% seen only once. Of the sample, more than 10% is held by the ten largest clones. The sequenced sample was PBMCs. The source is a human donor in good health (CMV status not recorded). Some clones in this sample may be carry-over from other donors' samples.

The V and J genes are TRBV4-1 and TRBJ2-4; possible D gene TRBD1, 6 bases. This CDR3 comprises 17 residues. The V gene lost 0 bases and the J gene lost 2 bases, with 14 bases spanning the gap. The germline gives CDR1 MGHRA, CDR2 YSYEKL. The DNA of the CDR3 is TGCGCCAGCAGCCAAGATTTGGGGGCTCGGCCCAAAAACATTCAGTACTTC. It specifies CASSQDLGARPKNIQYF.

The V and J genes are TRBV20-1 and TRBJ2-7; 9 bases match TRBD1. This CDR3 is 13 amino acids long. The V and J ends lost 4 bases and 3 bases, in that order; junction bases with no gene match: 4. CDR1 is DFQATT, CDR2 SNEGSKA, per germline (reference sequence). The CDR3 region is CSATDRGLYEQYF. In DNA, the CDR3 is TGCAGTGCTACGGACAGGGGACTCTACGAGCAGTACTTC.

V usage is TRBV10-3 and J usage is TRBJ2-7, with D tentatively TRBD1 (5 bases). The V end lost 6 bases, the J end lost 3 bases, and 9 bases lay between the germline ends. The V gene's germline CDR1 is ENHRY and CDR2 SYGVKD. The CDR3 runs 12 residues. The DNA of the CDR3 is TGTGCCATCAGGGACGACAGCTACGAGCAGTACTTC. This gives the protein CAIRDDSYEQYF.

The rearrangement joins TRBV6-1 to TRBJ2-5; possible D gene TRBD2, 6 bases. The germline gives CDR1 MNHNS, CDR2 SASEGT. The V and J ends lost 0 bases and 2 bases respectively, with 7 bases between them. The CDR3 spans 14 residues. CDR3 nucleotide sequence: TGTGCCAGCAGTGAAGCGGGGACTCAAGAGACCCAGTACTTC. The encoded protein is CASSEAGTQETQYF.

This clonotype was observed a handful of times. The gene calls are TRBV15 and TRBJ1-3, with a weak D call TRBD1 (5 bases). With 5 bases removed from V and 0 bases from J, the gap between germline ends came to 20 bases. The CDR3 runs 18 residues. CDR1 is LNHNV, CDR2 YYDKDF, per germline (reference sequence). The CDR3 nucleotides are TGTGCCACCAGCCCCCGGTCGAACAGGCCCTCCTCTGGAAACACCATATATTTT. Encoded protein: CATSPRSNRPSSGNTIYF.

This clonotype was observed a few times. This sequence joins TRBV12-3 or TRBV12-4 and TRBJ2-3; 7 nucleotides align to TRBD2. The CDR3 runs 20 residues. J was trimmed by 1 base and V by 3 bases; bases with no gene match: 19. The CDR3 coding sequence is TGTGCCAGCAGTTTCCGGCCCTTCCTAGGTGCGAGCGGGGGCACAGATACGCAGTATTTT. This gives the protein CASSFRPFLGASGGTDTQYF.

Turning to this clonotype: A much larger clone sits a single nucleotide away, making a read error possible. This chain joins TRBV6-5 and TRBJ2-7; D remains unclear. The germline V and J ends were trimmed by 4 bases and 7 bases, with 14 bases remaining between them. The germline V gene has CDR1 MNHEY and CDR2 SVGAGI. The CDR3 has 13 residues. CDR3 sequence (DNA): TGTGCCAGCAGTTGCGGTACAGCAAGGGAGCAGTACTTC. Protein product: CASSCGTAREQYF.

V usage is TRBV28 and J usage is TRBJ2-7; 8 bases line up with TRBD1. The trim removed 3 bases at V and 6 bases at J, leaving 10 bases unmatched. Germline V CDR1 and CDR2: MDHEN, SYDVKM. The CDR3 contains 15 residues. The CDR3 region has the DNA TGTGCCAGCAGTTTTTATTCACCCACAGGGGGCGAGCAGTACTTC. This gives the protein CASSFYSPTGGEQYF.